This TCR beta chain is drawn from a study of blood T cell repertoires in COVID-19. Study-level background: Donors in the United States, Italy and Spain gave samples during acute or convalescent COVID-19. T cells, B-cell-depleted T cells, or PBMCs provided the cDNA or gDNA that served as material.

Germline V gene data show CDR1 as SNHLY and CDR2 as FYNNEI. The CDR3 is made up of 17 amino acids. V shed 4 bases, J shed 2 bases, and the junction held 6 bases outside the gene matches. Some clones are missing from TCRdb's copy, which holds only in-frame ones; the method was immunoSEQ multiplex PCR. The repertoire holds under 85,000 clones, with 84% as singletons. Seattle cases were enrolled at active infection and followed longitudinally. The V gene is TRBV2, the J gene TRBJ2-3; 13 nucleotides align to TRBD2. This receptor was identified in a man aged 45 to 65 with COVID-19, enrolled during active disease. The sequenced material came from peripheral blood. Here the CDR3 reads CASSVFGLAGVTDTQYF. The CDR3, as DNA: TGTGCCAGCAGTGTTTTCGGACTAGCGGGGGTCACAGATACGCAGTATTTT.